Listed here are 19 T cell receptor beta chains from one sample, sequenced in a study of cytomegalovirus exposure and HLA in healthy donors. The primer mix had 60 Vbeta and 13 Jbeta primers. Sequenced by immunoSEQ multiplex PCR; TCRdb stores in-frame clones only, minus some. The data contain fewer than 200,000 clones, 75% to 85% of them singletons. What was sequenced was PBMCs. These receptors came from a woman in her 30s in good health and CMV-seronegative.

V and J are TRBV5-1 and TRBJ1-4; no clear D. This CDR3 is built from 14 residues. The V gene's germline CDR1 is SGHRS and CDR2 YFSETQ. Trimming stripped 2 bases from V and 6 bases from J, with 11 bases between. The CDR3 here is CASSFEAGYEKLFF. CDR3 coding DNA: TGCGCCAGCAGCTTCGAGGCGGGGTATGAAAAACTGTTTTTT.

The CDR3 sequence is CASSQDREGLETQYF. The CDR3 DNA reads as TGTGCCAGCAGCCAAGACCGGGAGGGCCTTGAGACCCAGTACTTC. The J gene is TRBJ2-5, the V gene TRBV4-2, with TRBD2 identical over 8 bases. CDR3 size: 15 residues. V lost 0 bases and J lost 5; bases outside the gene matches: 5. Looked up from germline, CDR1 is LGHNA and CDR2 is YNFKEQ.

The chain is built from TRBV6-4 and TRBJ2-3; tentative D call: TRBD2 (6 bases). Germline V gene data show CDR1 as MRHNA and CDR2 as SNTAGT. With 4 bases removed from V and 3 bases from J, the gap between germline ends came to 8 bases. CDR3 size: 13 residues. DNA for the CDR3: TGTGCCAGCAGTGCGGGAGAGACAGATACGCAGTATTTT. Protein: CASSAGETDTQYF.

CDR3 bases: TGTGCCAGCAGTTGGTCGGGGGTTGAACAAGAGACCCAGTACTTC. Its protein is CASSWSGVEQETQYF. This sequence joins TRBV27 and TRBJ2-5, with D tentatively TRBD2 (6 bases). V was clipped by 4 bases and J by 2 bases, with 14 bases between them. The CDR3 totals 15 residues. Looked up from germline, CDR1 is MNHEY and CDR2 is SMNVEV (reference sequence).

The chain recombines TRBV7-6 with TRBJ1-5; D remains ambiguous. Germline CDR1 and CDR2: SGHVS and FNYEAQ. The CDR3 totals 15 residues. The ends were cut back, 1 base at V and 7 bases at J, with 14 bases in the middle. The chain's CDR3 is CASSLDASSWQPQHF. CDR3 DNA: TGTGCCAGCAGCTTAGACGCCAGTTCTTGGCAGCCCCAGCATTTT.

The rearrangement joins TRBV7-9 to TRBJ1-4, with TRBD1 matching over 7 bases. In germline, CDR1 is SEHNR, CDR2 FQNEAQ (reference sequence). V shed 2 bases, J shed 4 bases, and the junction held 7 bases outside the gene matches. This CDR3 has 16 residues. CDR3 sequence: CASSLTAGQINEKLFF. The DNA of the CDR3 is TGTGCCAGCAGCTTAACTGCGGGACAGATTAATGAAAAACTGTTTTTT.

CDR3 in amino acids: CASSDGPWDLNTEAFF. The CDR3 DNA is TGTGCCAGCAGTGATGGCCCTTGGGACTTGAACACTGAAGCTTTCTTT. V and J are TRBV6-1 and TRBJ1-1, with a possible D match to TRBD1 (5 bases). The V gene lost 3 bases and the J gene lost 0 bases, with 14 bases spanning the gap. The germline V gene encodes CDR1 MNHNS and CDR2 SASEGT. The CDR3 extends over 16 amino acids.

In the case of this clone: One end of the junction varies from germline; a read error may be responsible. The chain employs TRBV2 and TRBJ2-4, with D unclear. Germline CDR1 is SNHLY and CDR2 is FYNNEI. The CDR3 extends over 15 amino acids. The CDR3 nucleotides read TGTGCCAGCAGTGAAGGTCAGGCTTACAAAAACAGTCAGTACTTC. Residues: CASSEGQAYKNSQYF.

J is TRBJ1-2 and V is TRBV27; D might be TRBD1 (6 bases). The CDR3 runs 16 residues. The germline gives CDR1 MNHEY, CDR2 SMNVEV (reference sequence). V dropped 6 bases and J dropped 8 bases, with 25 bases sitting between them. Here the CDR3 DNA reads TGTGCCAGCAGCTCGGTATCGGGACACACCTCGGGGGGCTACACCTTC. This sequence encodes CASSSVSGHTSGGYTF.

There are a few counts of this clone. The V gene is TRBV7-3, the J gene TRBJ1-2, with 9 bases identical to TRBD1. In germline, CDR1 is SGHTA, CDR2 FQGTGA. CDR3 length: 15 amino acids. V gave up 5 bases and J gave up 7 bases; unmatched junction bases: 11. The CDR3 DNA reads as TGTGCCAGCAGCCCTACACTCGGGGACAGGGCTGGCTACACCTTC. This encodes CASSPTLGDRAGYTF.

The chain combines TRBV27 with TRBJ2-7; TRBD2 matches 8 bases. After removal of 2 bases from V and 3 bases from J, the junction contained 6 bases not matched to a gene. Germline V gives CDR1 MNHEY, CDR2 SMNVEV (reference sequence). The CDR3 spans 15 residues. In DNA, the CDR3 is TGTGCCAGCAGTTTAGCGGGAGGTGGGTACTACGAGCAGTACTTC. This gives the protein CASSLAGGGYYEQYF.

The rearrangement links TRBV7-3 to TRBJ2-6, with a weak D call TRBD1 (6 bases). The CDR3 has 16 amino acids. Deletions cut 4 bases from V and 4 bases from J, with 14 bases between. CDR1 is SGHTA, CDR2 FQGTGA, per germline. CDR3 amino acids: CASSSDQGKGANVLTF. The CDR3 nucleotides read TGTGCCAGCAGCTCCGACCAGGGGAAAGGGGCCAACGTCCTGACTTTC.

This chain uses TRBV6-6 with TRBJ2-7; TRBD2 aligns across 8 bases. This CDR3 region has 13 residues. The ends lost 5 bases at V and 2 bases at J; junction bases unmatched: 2. Germline V lookup: CDR1 MNHNY, CDR2 SVGAGI (reference sequence). The CDR3 sequence: CASSVAGPYEQYF. DNA of the CDR3: TGTGCCAGCAGTGTAGCGGGACCCTACGAGCAGTACTTC.

The chain uses TRBV29-1 and TRBJ1-2, with D tentatively TRBD1 (6 bases). This CDR3 spans 12 amino acids. The V end lost 8 bases, the J end lost 7 bases, and 17 bases lay between the germline ends. Germline CDR1 and CDR2: SQVTM and ANQGSEA. CDR3 DNA: TGCAGCCTACTACAGGGAGAGGGTGGCTACACCTTC. It encodes CSLLQGEGGYTF.

This clone came up a few times. The V gene is TRBV5-6, the J gene TRBJ1-5, with 8 positions matching TRBD1. CDR1 is SGHDT, CDR2 YYEEEE, per germline. After removal of 4 bases from V and 5 bases from J, the junction contained 8 bases not matched to a gene. The CDR3 length is 15 residues. The CDR3 spells CASSRAGGRDQPQHF. The DNA of the CDR3 is TGTGCCAGCAGCCGAGCAGGGGGCAGGGATCAGCCCCAGCATTTT.

The rearrangement links TRBV5-5 to TRBJ1-1; TRBD1 matches 7 bases. After removal of 4 bases from V and 6 bases from J, the junction contained 12 bases not matched to a gene. Germline CDR1 SGHKS, CDR2 YYEKEE (reference sequence). The CDR3 totals 15 residues. This CDR3 reads CASSDSRQGNAEAFF. The CDR3 bases are TGTGCCAGCAGCGATTCACGACAGGGCAACGCTGAAGCTTTCTTT.

The chain employs TRBV5-1 and TRBJ2-7, with TRBD1 matching over 8 bases. CDR1 and CDR2 (germline): SGHRS, YFSETQ. CDR3 length: 16 amino acids. With 1 base clipped from V and 1 base from J, the junction kept 7 bases outside the gene matches. This CDR3 is CASSLRRQGASYEQYF. Written as DNA, the CDR3 is TGCGCCAGCAGCTTGCGGCGGCAGGGGGCGTCCTACGAGCAGTACTTC.

This chain uses TRBV9 with TRBJ2-5; 8 bases are a match to TRBD1. The DNA end is more similar to TRBJ2-7, so the J call may be wrong. The CDR3 totals 15 residues. Germline CDR1 SGDLS, CDR2 YYNGEE. CDR3: CASSAGQGWTYEQYF. CDR3 bases: TGTGCCAGCAGCGCCGGACAGGGTTGGACCTACGAGCAGTACTTC.

This chain joins TRBV18 and TRBJ1-2, with 10 bases matching TRBD1. V trimming: 4 bases; J trimming: 2 bases; junction bases outside the gene matches: 4. This CDR3 has 15 amino acids. Germline loops: CDR1 KGHSH, CDR2 LQKENI. The CDR3 region is CASSLPGQGNYGYTF. The CDR3 DNA reads TGTGCCAGCTCACTTCCGGGACAGGGGAACTATGGCTACACCTTC.